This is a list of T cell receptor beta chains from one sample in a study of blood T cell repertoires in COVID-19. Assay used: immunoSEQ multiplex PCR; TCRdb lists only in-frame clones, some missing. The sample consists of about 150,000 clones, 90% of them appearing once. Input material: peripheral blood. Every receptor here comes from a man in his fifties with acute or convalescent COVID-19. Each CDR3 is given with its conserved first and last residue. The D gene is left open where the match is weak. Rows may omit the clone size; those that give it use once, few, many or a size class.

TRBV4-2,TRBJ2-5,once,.,CASSLGDIQETQYF,TGTGCCAGCAGCCTCGGGGACATACAAGAGACCCAGTACTTC
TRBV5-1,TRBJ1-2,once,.,CASSPSPGNYGYTF,TGCGCCAGCAGCCCATCACCGGGGAACTATGGCTACACCTTC
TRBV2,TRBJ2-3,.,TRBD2,CASILRTSVNGDTQYF,TGTGCCAGCATCCTACGGACTAGCGTGAACGGAGATACGCAGTATTTT
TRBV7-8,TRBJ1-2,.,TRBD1,CASSPGTGVTNGYTF,TGTGCCAGCAGCCCCGGGACAGGGGTTACCAATGGCTACACCTTC
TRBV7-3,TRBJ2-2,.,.,CASSSDILGWPRPRNTGELFF,TGTGCCAGCAGCTCCGACATACTGGGCTGGCCCAGGCCGCGGAACACCGGGGAGCTGTTTTTT
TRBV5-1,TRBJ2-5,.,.,CASSLQSEGVKTQYF,TGCGCCAGCAGCCTCCAGTCCGAAGGGGTAAAGACCCAGTACTTC
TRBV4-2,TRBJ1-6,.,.,CASSPGVAADSPLHF,TGTGCCAGCAGCCCCGGGGTCGCAGCGGATTCACCCCTCCACTTT
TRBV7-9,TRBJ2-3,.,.,CASSLPEGTQYF,TGTGCCAGCAGCCTCCCAGAGGGTACGCAGTATTTT
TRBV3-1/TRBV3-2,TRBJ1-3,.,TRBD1,CASSQGAGGRNTIYF,TGTGCCAGCAGCCAAGGAGCAGGGGGTCGAAACACCATATATTTT
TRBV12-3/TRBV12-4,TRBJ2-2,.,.,CASSLVGTGELFF,TGTGCCAGCAGTCTCGTCGGGACCGGGGAGCTGTTTTTT
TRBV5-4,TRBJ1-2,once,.,CASSGRGYYGYTF,TGTGCCAGCAGCGGGAGGGGCTACTATGGCTACACCTTC
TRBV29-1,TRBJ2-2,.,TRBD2,CSGGLAGGTGELFF,TGCAGCGGGGGACTAGCGGGTGGCACCGGGGAGCTGTTTTTT
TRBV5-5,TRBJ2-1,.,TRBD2,CASSPGHLAGAENEQFF,TGTGCCAGCAGCCCAGGGCACTTAGCGGGAGCGGAAAATGAGCAGTTCTTC
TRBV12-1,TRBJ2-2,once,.,CASLKVEEESIPDTGELFF,TGTGCCAGCTTAAAGGTCGAGGAGGAGAGCATCCCCGACACCGGGGAGCTGTTTTTT
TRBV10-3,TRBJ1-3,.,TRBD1,CAISGVTGASGNTIYF,TGTGCCATCAGTGGGGTTACAGGGGCGTCTGGAAACACCATATATTTT
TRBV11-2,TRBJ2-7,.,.,CASSNYRSSYEQYF,TGTGCCAGCAGCAACTACAGGAGCTCCTACGAGCAGTACTTC
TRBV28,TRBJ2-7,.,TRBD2,CASSTPGGLAGNPYEQYF,TGTGCCAGCAGCACACCCGGAGGCCTAGCGGGAAACCCCTACGAGCAGTACTTC
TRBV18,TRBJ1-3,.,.,CASSPYFTEISGNTIYF,TGTGCCAGCTCACCCTACTTTACAGAGATCTCTGGAAACACCATATATTTT
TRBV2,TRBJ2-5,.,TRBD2,CASSGNRGGAETQYF,TGTGCCAGCAGTGGAAATCGCGGGGGGGCAGAGACCCAGTACTTC
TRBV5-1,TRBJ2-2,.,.,CASSLEAGGELFF,TGCGCCAGCAGCTTGGAAGCAGGCGGGGAGCTGTTTTTT
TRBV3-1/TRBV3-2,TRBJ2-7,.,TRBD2,CASSQERGLVFEQYF,TGTGCCAGCAGCCAAGAAAGGGGACTAGTGTTCGAGCAGTACTTC
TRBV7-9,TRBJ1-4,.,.,CASPATGWSYGEKLFF,TGTGCCAGCCCAGCGACAGGTTGGTCGTATGGCGAAAAACTGTTTTTT
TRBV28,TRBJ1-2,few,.,CASSLRSRVYGYTF,TGTGCCAGCAGTTTAAGATCCAGGGTCTATGGCTACACCTTC